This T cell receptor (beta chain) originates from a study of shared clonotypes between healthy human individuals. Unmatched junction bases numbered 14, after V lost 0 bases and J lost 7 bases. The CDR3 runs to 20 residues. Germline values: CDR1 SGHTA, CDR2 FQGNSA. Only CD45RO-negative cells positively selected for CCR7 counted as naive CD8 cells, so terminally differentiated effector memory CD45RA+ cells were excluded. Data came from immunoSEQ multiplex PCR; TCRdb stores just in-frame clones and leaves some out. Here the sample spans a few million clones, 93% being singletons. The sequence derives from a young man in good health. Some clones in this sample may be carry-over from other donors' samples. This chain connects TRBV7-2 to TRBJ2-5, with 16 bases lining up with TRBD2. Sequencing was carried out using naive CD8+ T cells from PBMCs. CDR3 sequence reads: CASSLAAPGLAGGRFGTQYF. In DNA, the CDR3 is TGTGCCAGCAGCTTAGCGGCCCCGGGACTAGCGGGAGGGCGGTTCGGGACCCAGTACTTC.